One and the same sample provided the 18 T cell receptor beta chains below, sequenced in a study of beta chain features in type 1 diabetes. Notes on the study in general: Moderate but significant shortening of TCRB CDR3s was recorded in all four CD4+ subsets from Type 1 diabetes patients.

Their antigens remain unidentified. What was sequenced were expressed TCRB transcripts, since all of the isolated RNA had been reverse transcribed. Profiling relied on immunoSEQ multiplex PCR, and the TCRdb table lists in-frame clones only, not all of them. The sample contains over 600,000 clones, about an eighth of which appear only once. The sequenced sample was naive CD4+ T cells from blood. The receptors here all came from a man aged 25 to 40 with type 1 diabetes.

CDR3 region: CASSVEAGFSYEQYF. The DNA of the CDR3 is TGTGCCAGCAGCGTAGAGGCAGGATTCTCCTACGAGCAGTACTTC. This chain uses TRBV9 with TRBJ2-7; no clear D gene. The CDR3 has 15 amino acids. With 0 bases removed from V and 0 bases from J, the gap between germline ends came to 10 bases. Germline loops: CDR1 SGDLS, CDR2 YYNGEE.

Remarks on this clone: Other DNA sequences of this sample code for an identical CDR3. The chain couples TRBV18 to TRBJ2-1; the match to TRBD2 covers 7 bases. CDR3 length: 15 residues. Germline V gives CDR1 KGHSH, CDR2 LQKENI. V trimming: 3 bases; J trimming: 4 bases; junction bases outside the gene matches: 6. CDR3 loop: CASSPGGTAYNEQFF. CDR3 in DNA: TGTGCCAGCTCACCGGGAGGGACTGCATACAATGAGCAGTTCTTC.

This clone was seen more than once but under ten times. CDR3 amino acids: CASSDFQRGLAGDEQFF. CDR3 nucleotide sequence: TGTGCCAGCAGTGATTTTCAGAGGGGACTAGCGGGGGATGAGCAGTTCTTC. The J gene is TRBJ2-1, the V gene TRBV2; 14 bases match TRBD2. Per the germline V gene, CDR1 is SNHLY and CDR2 is FYNNEI. With V trimmed by 3 bases and J by 8 bases, 9 bases remained unmatched. The CDR3 has 17 residues.

The rearrangement joins TRBV7-8 to TRBJ2-3; TRBD1 is a possible D gene (6 bases). Trimming pared 5 bases from V and 2 bases from J, leaving 11 bases between. Germline V CDR1 and CDR2: SGHVS, FQNEAQ. This CDR3 is built from 14 residues. CDR3 bases: TGTGCCAGCAGCATCTCAGGGGCCACAGATACGCAGTATTTT. Protein product: CASSISGATDTQYF.

This clone showed up just a few times. The identical CDR3 is also encoded by other nucleotide sequences in the sample. This chain links TRBV7-2 with TRBJ2-2; perhaps TRBD1 as D (6 bases). CDR3 length equals 15 residues. CDR1 and CDR2 from the germline V gene are SGHTA and FQGNSA. The V end was cut by 0 bases, the J end by 4 bases, with 9 bases between. The CDR3 here is CASSLAPGATGELFF. The CDR3, as DNA: TGTGCCAGCAGCTTAGCCCCAGGGGCCACCGGGGAGCTGTTTTTT.

A note on this clone: This specimen includes other DNA sequences encoding the same CDR3. This sequence joins TRBV5-1 and TRBJ2-5; 9 bases align to TRBD1. The V gene end was trimmed by 3 bases and the J gene end by 3 bases; junction bases not matched to a gene: 3. Germline values: CDR1 SGHRS, CDR2 YFSETQ. The CDR3 length is 14 residues. DNA of the CDR3: TGCGCCAGCAGCTCAGGGACAGGGAAAGAGACCCAGTACTTC. It translates to CASSSGTGKETQYF.

This clone was seen more than once but under ten times. CDR3 in DNA: TGTGCCAGCAGCCGGGACAGCCACGACGAGCAGTACTTC. It translates to CASSRDSHDEQYF. V usage is TRBV7-6 and J usage is TRBJ2-7; TRBD1 agrees at 7 bases. The J segment lost 5 bases and the V segment lost 5 bases, leaving 6 bases of the junction unmatched. Germline assignment: CDR1 SGHVS and CDR2 FNYEAQ. The CDR3 contains 13 residues. The variable domain in full, completed from reference TRBV7-6 and TRBJ2-7, reads GAGVSQSPRYKVTKRGQDVALRCDPISGHVSLYWYRQALGQGPEFLTYFNYEAQQDKSGLPNDRFSAERPEGSISTLTIQRTEQRDSAMYRCASSRDSHDEQYFGPGTRLTVT.

This CDR3 reads CACLQSRSGNTIYF. CDR3 in DNA: TGTGCCTGCCTACAGAGCCGCTCTGGAAACACCATATATTTT. The V gene is TRBV30, the J gene TRBJ1-3, with no clear D. V lost 6 bases, J lost 0 bases, and 12 bases lay in between. This CDR3 contains 14 residues. Germline CDR1 is GTSNPN and CDR2 is SVGIG (reference sequence).

This clone occurred a few times. The chain combines TRBV7-8 with TRBJ2-5, with 9 bases identical to TRBD2. Trimming took 3 bases from V and 2 from J; bases not matched to a gene: 7. Per germline, CDR1 SGHVS and CDR2 FQNEAQ. The CDR3 runs to 16 residues. The CDR3 DNA follows: TGTGCCAGCAGCTTTTCTCCGACTAGCGGACAAGAGACCCAGTACTTC. Translated: CASSFSPTSGQETQYF.

The rearrangement links TRBV11-2 to TRBJ1-3; D remains ambiguous. Trimming shortened V by 3 bases and J by 2 bases, and 8 bases separated the two germline ends. Germline CDR1 and CDR2: SGHAT and FQNNGV. This CDR3 has 14 residues. CDR3 DNA sequence: TGTGCCAGCAGCTTGTTCAACACTGGAAACACCATATATTTT. Translating it yields CASSLFNTGNTIYF.

The chain employs TRBV23-1 and TRBJ1-5, with D tentatively TRBD1 (6 bases). TRBV23-1 carries the ORF label, with uncertain function. The CDR3 contains 17 residues. Trimming left V 0 bases short and J 3 bases short, with 15 bases between. The CDR3, as DNA: TGCGCCAGCAGTCAATCGAGTTGGGGGGCCCACAATCAGCCCCAGCATTTT. Translated: CASSQSSWGAHNQPQHF.

This rearrangement joins TRBV19 to TRBJ1-2; TRBD1 aligns across 7 bases. V trimming: 4 bases; J trimming: 4 bases; junction bases outside the gene matches: 6. The CDR3 extends over 14 amino acids. The germline V gene encodes CDR1 LNHDA and CDR2 SQIVND (reference sequence). Here the CDR3 DNA reads TGTGCCAGTAGTACAACAGGGGCCCCCTATGGCTACACCTTC. Translated, it gives CASSTTGAPYGYTF.

In this sample, this clone turned up a few times. V usage is TRBV5-4 and J usage is TRBJ1-5, with unresolved D. The CDR3 covers 14 residues. V was shortened by 1 base and J by 2 bases, with 7 bases between the two germline ends. CDR1 is SGHNT and CDR2 is YYREEE in the germline V gene (reference sequence). DNA of the CDR3: TGTGCCAGCAGCTTGTGGGAGGGCAATCAGCCCCAGCATTTT. This encodes CASSLWEGNQPQHF.

This clone was picked up a small number of times. This sequence joins TRBV2 and TRBJ2-1; tentatively, D is TRBD1 (6 bases). CDR3 length: 14 amino acids. Trimming stripped 6 bases from V and 7 bases from J, with 16 bases between. Germline V lookup: CDR1 SNHLY, CDR2 FYNNEI. The CDR3 reads CASRDSNGFNEQFF. The CDR3 DNA is TGTGCCAGCAGGGACAGTAATGGATTTAATGAGCAGTTCTTC.

This clone was detected only a few times. The chain links TRBV6-5 to TRBJ1-2, with 8 bases that match TRBD1. Germline trimming cut 4 bases from V and 2 bases from J; bases unmatched to any gene: 6. Germline V CDR1 and CDR2: MNHEY, SVGAGI. The CDR3 consists of 15 residues. This CDR3 reads CASSFLDRANYGYTF. The CDR3 DNA is TGTGCCAGCAGTTTCCTGGACAGGGCGAACTATGGCTACACCTTC.

The V call is TRBV9, the J call TRBJ1-6; 8 nucleotides align to TRBD1. CDR3 size: 14 residues. V was pared by 0 bases and J by 12 bases, with 5 bases of the junction left unmatched. CDR1 SGDLS and CDR2 YYNGEE come from the germline V gene. The CDR3 bases are TGTGCCAGCAGCGTAGAAGACAGGGGAAGACCCCTCCACTTT. The encoded protein is CASSVEDRGRPLHF.

The chain carries TRBV7-2 and TRBJ1-1; 7 nucleotides agree with TRBD1. CDR3 length: 15 amino acids. V was clipped by 3 bases and J by 5 bases; unmatched bases: 9. CDR1 is SGHTA and CDR2 is FQGNSA in the germline V gene. The CDR3 DNA sequence: TGTGCCAGCAGCTTGAGTCAGGGGGGCATGACTGAAGCTTTCTTT. This translates into CASSLSQGGMTEAFF.

This clone was seen more than once but under ten times. The chain combines TRBV29-1 with TRBJ2-5; 9 bases are a match to TRBD2. This CDR3 is built from 14 residues. J was trimmed by 1 base and V by 6 bases; bases with no gene match: 6. Germline assignment: CDR1 SQVTM and CDR2 ANQGSEA. The CDR3 bases are TGCAGCGTCCCTACGGGACTAGCCCAAGAGACCCAGTACTTC. Translating gives CSVPTGLAQETQYF.